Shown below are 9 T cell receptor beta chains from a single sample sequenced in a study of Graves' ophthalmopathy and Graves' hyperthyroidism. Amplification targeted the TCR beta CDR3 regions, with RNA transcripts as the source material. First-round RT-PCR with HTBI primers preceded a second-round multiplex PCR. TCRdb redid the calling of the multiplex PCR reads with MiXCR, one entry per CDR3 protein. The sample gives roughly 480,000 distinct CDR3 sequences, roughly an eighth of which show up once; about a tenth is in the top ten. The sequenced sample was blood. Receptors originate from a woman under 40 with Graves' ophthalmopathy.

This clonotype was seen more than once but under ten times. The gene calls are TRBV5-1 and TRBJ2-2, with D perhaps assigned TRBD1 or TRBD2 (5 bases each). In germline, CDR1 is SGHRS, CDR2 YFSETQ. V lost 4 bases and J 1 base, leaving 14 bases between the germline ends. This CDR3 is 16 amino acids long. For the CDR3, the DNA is TGCGCCAGCAGCCTGGAGTCTGGGGGGAACACCGGGGAGCTGTTTTTT. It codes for CASSLESGGNTGELFF.

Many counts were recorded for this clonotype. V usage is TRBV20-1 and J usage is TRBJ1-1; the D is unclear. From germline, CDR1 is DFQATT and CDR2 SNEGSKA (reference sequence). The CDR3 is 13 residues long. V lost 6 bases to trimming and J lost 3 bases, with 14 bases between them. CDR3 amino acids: CSAGEGAHTEAFF. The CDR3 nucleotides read TGCAGTGCCGGGGAGGGCGCCCACACTGAAGCTTTCTTT.

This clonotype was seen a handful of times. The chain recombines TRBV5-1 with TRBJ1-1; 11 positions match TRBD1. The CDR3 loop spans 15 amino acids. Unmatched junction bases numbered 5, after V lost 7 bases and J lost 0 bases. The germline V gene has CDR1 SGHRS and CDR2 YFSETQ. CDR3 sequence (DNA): TGCGCCAGCGGCGGACAGGGGGCGGTGAACACTGAAGCTTTCTTT. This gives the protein CASGGQGAVNTEAFF.

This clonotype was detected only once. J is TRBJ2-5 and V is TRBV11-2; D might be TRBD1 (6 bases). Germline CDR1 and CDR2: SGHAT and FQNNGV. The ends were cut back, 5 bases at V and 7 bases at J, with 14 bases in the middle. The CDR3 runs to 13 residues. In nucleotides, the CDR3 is TGTGCCAGCAGCGTGGACAGTCAGGGGACCCAGTACTTC. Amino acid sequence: CASSVDSQGTQYF.

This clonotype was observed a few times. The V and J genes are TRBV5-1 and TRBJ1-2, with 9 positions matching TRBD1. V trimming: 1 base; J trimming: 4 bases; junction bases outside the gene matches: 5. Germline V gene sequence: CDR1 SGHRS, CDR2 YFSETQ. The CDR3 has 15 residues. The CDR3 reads CASSLMTGGAYGYTF. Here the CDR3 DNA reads TGCGCCAGCAGCTTGATGACAGGGGGGGCCTATGGCTACACCTTC.

CDR3 residues: CASSYSNPGSETQYF. Here the CDR3 DNA reads TGTGCCAGCAGTTACTCGAACCCAGGGAGTGAGACCCAGTACTTC. The gene calls are TRBV6-5 and TRBJ2-5; D assignment may be TRBD1 or TRBD2 (5 bases each). Trimming removed 0 bases at V and 5 bases at J, with 13 bases between. This CDR3 region has 15 residues. Germline lookup yields CDR1 MNHEY and CDR2 SVGAGI.

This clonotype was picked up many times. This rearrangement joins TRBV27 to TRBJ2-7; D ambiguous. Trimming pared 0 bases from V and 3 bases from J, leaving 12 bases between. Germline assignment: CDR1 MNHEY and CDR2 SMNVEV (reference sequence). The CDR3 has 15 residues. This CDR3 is CASSLSGGNSYEQYF. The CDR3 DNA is TGTGCCAGCAGTTTATCGGGCGGAAACAGCTACGAGCAGTACTTC.

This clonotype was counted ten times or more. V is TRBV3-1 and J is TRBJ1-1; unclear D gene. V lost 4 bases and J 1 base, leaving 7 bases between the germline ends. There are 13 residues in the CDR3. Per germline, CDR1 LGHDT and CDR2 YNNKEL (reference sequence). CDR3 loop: CASSLSKNTEAFF. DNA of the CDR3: TGTGCCAGCAGCCTTTCAAAGAACACTGAAGCTTTCTTT.

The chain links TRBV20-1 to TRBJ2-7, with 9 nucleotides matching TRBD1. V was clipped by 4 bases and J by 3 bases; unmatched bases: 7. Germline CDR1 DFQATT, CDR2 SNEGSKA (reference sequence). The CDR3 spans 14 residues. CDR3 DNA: TGCAGTGCTATATCGGGACAGGGAGGCTACGAGCAGTACTTC. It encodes CSAISGQGGYEQYF.